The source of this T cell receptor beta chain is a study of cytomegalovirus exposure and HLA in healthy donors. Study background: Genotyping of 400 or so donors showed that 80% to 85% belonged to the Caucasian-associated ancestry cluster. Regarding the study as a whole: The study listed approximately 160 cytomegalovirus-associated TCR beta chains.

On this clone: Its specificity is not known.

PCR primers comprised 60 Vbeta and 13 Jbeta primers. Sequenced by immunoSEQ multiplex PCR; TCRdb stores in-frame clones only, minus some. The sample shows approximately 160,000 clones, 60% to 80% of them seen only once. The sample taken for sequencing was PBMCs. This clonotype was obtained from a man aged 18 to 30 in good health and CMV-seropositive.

The CDR3 DNA sequence: TGTGCCAGCACCCGAGGGACAGGGGTACAGGCTTTCTTT. It yields the protein CASTRGTGVQAFF. The genes are TRBV2 and TRBJ1-1, with 10 bases matching TRBD1. From germline, CDR1 is SNHLY and CDR2 FYNNEI. Losses at the gene ends were 7 bases for V and 11 bases for J; bases not matched to a gene: 10. The CDR3 is 13 amino acids.